These T cell receptor beta chains were read from a single sample in a study of glioma-infiltrating T cells. TCRdb re-called the multiplex PCR reads with MiXCR, one entry per CDR3 protein. Among 400,000 or so distinct CDR3 sequences, roughly 41% were seen once, and the ten largest hold around 12%. What was sequenced was glioma tissue, nonneoplastic brain tissue, or PBMCs (not recorded which). The receptor source for this set is a human donor with low-grade glioma or glioblastoma, undergoing nonglioma brain surgery, or in good health (not recorded which). Both conserved end residues are part of each CDR3. The D gene is left open where the match is weak. Size values are once, few and many counts, or a class for expanded clones, and some rows have none.

D gene	V gene	clone size	J gene	CDR3 DNA	CDR3 protein
-	TRBV7-9	few	TRBJ2-7	TGTGCCAGCAGCCACCAGTGGCCGTACTCCTACGAGCAGTACTTC	CASSHQWPYSYEQYF
-	TRBV19	-	TRBJ1-1	TGTGCCAGTACCTCTCCGCGGGTGGGGCGCGCTGAAGCTTTCTTT	CASTSPRVGRAEAFF
-	TRBV15	many	TRBJ1-2	TGTGCCACCAGCAGAGATCGGCAGGCAGGGGACTATGGCTACACCTTC	CATSRDRQAGDYGYTF
-	TRBV20-1	-	TRBJ2-3	TGCAGTGCTATCGGCCCGGGAACAGATACGAAGTATTTT	CSAIGPGTDTKYF
-	TRBV11-3	few	TRBJ2-2	TGTGCCAGCAGCTTAGATCTGCAAAACACCGGGGAGCTGTTTTTT	CASSLDLQNTGELFF
-	TRBV6-6	many	TRBJ2-7	TGTGCCAGCAGTTACGGGGACGGCTACGAGCAGTACTTC	CASSYGDGYEQYF
-	TRBV11-2	-	TRBJ2-7	TGTGCCACCGCGGACTACCTCTCCTACGAGCAGTACTTC	CATADYLSYEQYF
-	TRBV4-1	-	TRBJ2-5	TGCGCCAGCAGCCAAGATCAGGGTCTGGGGACCCAGTACTTC	CASSQDQGLGTQYF
-	TRBV2	few	TRBJ2-1	TGTGCCAGCCCCCGCTTCGAGGGTAGTGAGCAGTTCTTC	CASPRFEGSEQFF
-	TRBV29-1	-	TRBJ1-5	TGCAGCGTTGGAGAAGGTGGCTATCAGCCCCAGCATTTT	CSVGEGGYQPQHF
TRBD1	TRBV20-1	-	TRBJ2-1	TGCAGTGCTAGGGACAGGGACACCTACAATGAGCAGTTCTTC	CSARDRDTYNEQFF
-	TRBV7-3	-	TRBJ2-3	TGTGCCAGCAGCTTTACTAGCTCATTCACAGATACGCAGTATTTT	CASSFTSSFTDTQYF
-	TRBV28	-	TRBJ2-7	TGTGCCAGCAGTTTCGTCACTCTTGGAGGGCAGTACTTC	CASSFVTLGGQYF
-	TRBV7-9	-	TRBJ1-5	TGTGCCAGCAGTTCCAGAGGGGGGGGTCAGCCCCAGCATTTT	CASSSRGGGQPQHF
-	TRBV27	-	TRBJ2-1	TGTGCCAGCAGTTTGGCCCTCGACAGGTCCCGGTCGGGGGAGCAGTTCTTC	CASSLALDRSRSGEQFF
TRBD2	TRBV27	-	TRBJ2-1	TGTGCCAGCAGAATCCTAGAGCGGGAGGGGCACAATGAGCGGTTCTTC	CASRILEREGHNERFF
-	TRBV6-1	few	TRBJ2-3	TGTGCCGCAGCAATCCGAGGAGGGACAGATACGCAGTATTTT	CAAAIRGGTDTQYF
-	TRBV5-1	few	TRBJ2-3	TGCGCCAGCAGCTTGCAGCGGCAAACGCAGTATTTT	CASSLQRQTQYF
TRBD2	TRBV28	many	TRBJ2-1	TGTGCCAGCAGTTTATTGGGACTAGCGGGAGTTGACAATGAGCAGTTCTTC	CASSLLGLAGVDNEQFF
-	TRBV15	-	TRBJ2-1	TGTGCCACCAGCAGCCCCTTTTATGGGGGGAGCCGTGGCTCCTACAATGAGCAGTTCTTC	CATSSPFYGGSRGSYNEQFF
-	TRBV4-3	-	TRBJ1-1	TGCGCCAGCAGCCGCCTCACACCGGGTCCGGAGGTGATGAACACTGAAGCTTTCTTT	CASSRLTPGPEVMNTEAFF
-	TRBV11-3	-	TRBJ2-1	TGTGCCAGCAGCTTAGTCGGCGAAAACAATGAGCAGTTCTTC	CASSLVGENNEQFF
-	TRBV2	few	TRBJ2-7	TGTGCCAGCAGAGGGGGGGGTGCGGGACTCTCCTACGAGCAGTACTTC	CASRGGGAGLSYEQYF
-	TRBV7-9	-	TRBJ1-2	TGTGCCAGCAGCTTCCCTTATCGGGGGGGGGTCTATGGCTACACCTTC	CASSFPYRGGVYGYTF
-	TRBV7-9	-	TRBJ2-1	TGTGCCAGCAGCTTACCGAAAATGCAGGGTAGCTCCTACAATGAGCAGTTCTTC	CASSLPKMQGSSYNEQFF
-	TRBV20-1	many	TRBJ2-1	TGCAGTGCTAGACCGGGCAATGAGCAGTTCTTC	CSARPGNEQFF
TRBD1	TRBV29-1	-	TRBJ2-5	TGCAGCGTTCGGGACAGCCAAGAGAGCCAGTACTTC	CSVRDSQESQYF
-	TRBV28	-	TRBJ2-4	TGTGCCAGCAATAGAAAGGGGTTCCCCAAAAACATTCAGTACTTC	CASNRKGFPKNIQYF
-	TRBV7-6	-	TRBJ2-5	TGTGCCAGGAGCTCCCAAGAGACCCAGTACTTC	CARSSQETQYF
TRBD2	TRBV4-2	-	TRBJ2-7	TGTGCCAGCAGCCAAGATGCGGGGGGCGGGAGCATCACCTACGAGCAGTACTTC	CASSQDAGGGSITYEQYF
TRBD1	TRBV27	many	TRBJ2-7	TGTGCCAGCAGGGGGACCGGGACAGGGCCCTACGAGCAGTACTTC	CASRGTGTGPYEQYF
-	TRBV19	few	TRBJ1-1	TGTGCCAGTAGTCTGGAACAATTGAACACTGAAGCTTTCTTT	CASSLEQLNTEAFF
TRBD1	TRBV20-1	-	TRBJ1-5	TGCAGTGCTACCGGGACAGGGGGCTTTATTAGCAATCAGCCCCAGCATTTT	CSATGTGGFISNQPQHF
-	TRBV4-1	-	TRBJ2-3	TGCGCCAGCAGCCAAGATCCTGGCACAGATACGCAGTATTTT	CASSQDPGTDTQYF
-	TRBV24-1	-	TRBJ2-5	TGTGCCACCAGTGATTGGAGTAGCGACCAAGAGACCCAGTACTTC	CATSDWSSDQETQYF
-	TRBV27	many	TRBJ1-2	TGTGCCAGCAGTTTGGCCCCTAGGGGGTATGGCTACACCTTC	CASSLAPRGYGYTF
TRBD2	TRBV27	many	TRBJ2-3	TGTGCCAGCACCTTACGCCTAGCGGGGACAGATACGCAGTATTTT	CASTLRLAGTDTQYF
-	TRBV6-5	-	TRBJ1-5	TGTGCCAGCAGTTTAGCTTCCAGGGGCTTGTGTCAGCCCCAGCATTTT	CASSLASRGLCQPQHF
-	TRBV3-1	few	TRBJ2-1	TGTGCCAGCAGCCTCCTCGCGGAGAGCAATGAGCAGTTCTTC	CASSLLAESNEQFF
-	TRBV6-2/TRBV6-3	few	TRBJ2-3	TGTGCCAGCAGTTACCTTAGGTCCGGAGATACGCAGTATTTT	CASSYLRSGDTQYF
-	TRBV7-2	-	TRBJ1-2	TGTGCCAGCAGCTTACAGGGGCCAGGGGACGGCTACACCTTC	CASSLQGPGDGYTF
-	TRBV20-1	few	TRBJ2-7	TGCAGTGCTCCCCGGGGCAAAATCTACGAGCAGTACTTC	CSAPRGKIYEQYF
-	TRBV20-1	many	TRBJ1-6	TGCAGTGCAAATAAAAGGGGACCAAATTCACCCCTCCACTTT	CSANKRGPNSPLHF
-	TRBV28	many	TRBJ2-1	TGTGCCAGCAGTTTGGTGGTTTCGAGCTCCTACAATGAGCAGTTCTTC	CASSLVVSSSYNEQFF
-	TRBV25-1	many	TRBJ1-1	TGTGCCAGCAGTTTGGGGGTAGTCACTGAAGCTTTCTTT	CASSLGVVTEAFF
TRBD2	TRBV7-9	few	TRBJ2-3	TGTGCCAGCAGCAAAGAGCGGGAGGCCCGAGTAGATACGCAGTATTTT	CASSKEREARVDTQYF
-	TRBV20-1	few	TRBJ2-1	TGCAGTGCTAGAAACCTACTAGTTCAGCGGGCCTACAATGAGCAGTTCTTC	CSARNLLVQRAYNEQFF
-	TRBV29-1	-	TRBJ2-7	TGCAGCGTTGAATGGCAGGGAGACTCCTACGAGCAGTACTTC	CSVEWQGDSYEQYF
-	TRBV20-1	once	TRBJ1-5	TGCAGTACTAGAGATAGATACTTAGGTAGCAATCAGCCCCAGCATTTT	CSTRDRYLGSNQPQHF
-	TRBV20-1	few	TRBJ2-3	TGCAGTGCAATGAAGGAGGCGGGGACAGATACGCAGTATTTT	CSAMKEAGTDTQYF
TRBD2	TRBV6-2/TRBV6-3	many	TRBJ2-7	TGTGCCAGCACTAGCGGGAGTTTCTACGAGCAGTACTTC	CASTSGSFYEQYF
-	TRBV29-1	few	TRBJ2-7	TGCAGCGTTCGGGACTACGAGCAGTACTTC	CSVRDYEQYF
TRBD2	TRBV20-1	-	TRBJ2-1	TGCAGTGCTTTGGGACTAGCGGGAGGGCCGGGGAACAATGAGCAGTTCTTC	CSALGLAGGPGNNEQFF